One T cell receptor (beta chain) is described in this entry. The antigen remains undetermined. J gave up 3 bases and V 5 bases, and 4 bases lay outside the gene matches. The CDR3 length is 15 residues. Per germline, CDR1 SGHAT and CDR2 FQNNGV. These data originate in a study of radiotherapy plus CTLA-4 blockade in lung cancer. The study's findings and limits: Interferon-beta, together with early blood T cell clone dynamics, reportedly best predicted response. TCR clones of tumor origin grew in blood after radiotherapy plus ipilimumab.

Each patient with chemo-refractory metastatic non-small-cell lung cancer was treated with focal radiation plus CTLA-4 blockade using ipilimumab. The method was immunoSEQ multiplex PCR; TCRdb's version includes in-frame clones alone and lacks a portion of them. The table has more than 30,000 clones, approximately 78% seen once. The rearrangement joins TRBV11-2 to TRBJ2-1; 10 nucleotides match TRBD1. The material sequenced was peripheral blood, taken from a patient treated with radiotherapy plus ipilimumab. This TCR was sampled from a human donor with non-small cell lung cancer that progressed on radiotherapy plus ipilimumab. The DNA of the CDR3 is TGTGCCAGCAGCGCCAGGACAGGGGGCTACAATGAGCAGTTCTTC. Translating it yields CASSARTGGYNEQFF.